This T cell receptor (beta chain) was captured by sequencing in a study of T-cell reconstitution after alpha-beta-depleted transplantation in children. With regard to this clonotype: An end of the junction differs from the germline gene, which may be a read error.

The CDR3 totals 14 residues. Germline CDR1 SGDLS, CDR2 YYNGEE. Unique molecular identifiers were incorporated when the TCRbeta library was constructed. TCRdb re-derived calls from the PCR reads in MiXCR, one entry per CDR3 protein. The sample has 250,000 to 300,000 distinct CDR3 sequences; about 10% are singletons. The rearrangement uses TRBV9 and TRBJ2-3; D may be TRBD1 or TRBD2 (6 bases each). The sequences come from PBMCs from the stem cell graft donor, collected from the stem cell graft. This TCR was recovered from a human donor who donated a stem cell graft to a child with SCID. The CDR3 DNA sequence: TGCTCGTCCTGGGGGGCATCTGCCACAGATACGCAGTATTTT. The encoded protein is CSSWGASATDTQYF.